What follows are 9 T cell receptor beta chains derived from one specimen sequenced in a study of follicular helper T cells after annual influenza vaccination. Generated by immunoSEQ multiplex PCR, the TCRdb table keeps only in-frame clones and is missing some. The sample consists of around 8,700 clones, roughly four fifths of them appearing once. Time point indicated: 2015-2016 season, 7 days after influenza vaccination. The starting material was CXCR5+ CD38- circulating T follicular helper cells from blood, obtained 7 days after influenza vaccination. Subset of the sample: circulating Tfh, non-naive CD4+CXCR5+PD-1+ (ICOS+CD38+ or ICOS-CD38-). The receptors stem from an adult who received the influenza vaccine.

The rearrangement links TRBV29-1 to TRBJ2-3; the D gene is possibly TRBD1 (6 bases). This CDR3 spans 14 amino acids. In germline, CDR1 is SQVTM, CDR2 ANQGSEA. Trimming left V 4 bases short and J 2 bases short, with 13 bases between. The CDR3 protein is CSVGSGHPTDTQYF. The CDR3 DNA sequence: TGCAGCGTTGGGTCGGGACATCCCACAGATACGCAGTATTTT.

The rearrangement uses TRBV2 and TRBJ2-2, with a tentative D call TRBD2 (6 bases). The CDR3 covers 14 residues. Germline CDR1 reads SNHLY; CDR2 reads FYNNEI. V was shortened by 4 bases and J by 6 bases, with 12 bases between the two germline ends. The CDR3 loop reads CASSVGGKAGELFF. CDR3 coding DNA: TGTGCCAGCAGTGTTGGGGGGAAGGCCGGGGAGCTGTTTTTT.

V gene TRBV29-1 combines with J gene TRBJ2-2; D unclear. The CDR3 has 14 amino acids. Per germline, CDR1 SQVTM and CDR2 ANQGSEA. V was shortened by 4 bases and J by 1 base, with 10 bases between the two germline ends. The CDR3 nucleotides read TGCAGCGTTGGAACCAGCTTGAACACCGGGGAGCTGTTTTTT. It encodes CSVGTSLNTGELFF.

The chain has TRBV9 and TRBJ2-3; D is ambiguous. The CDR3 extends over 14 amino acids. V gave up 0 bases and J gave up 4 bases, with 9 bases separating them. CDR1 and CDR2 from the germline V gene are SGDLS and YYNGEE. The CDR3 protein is CASSVDARSDTQYF. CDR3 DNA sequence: TGTGCCAGCAGCGTAGATGCTAGGTCAGATACGCAGTATTTT.

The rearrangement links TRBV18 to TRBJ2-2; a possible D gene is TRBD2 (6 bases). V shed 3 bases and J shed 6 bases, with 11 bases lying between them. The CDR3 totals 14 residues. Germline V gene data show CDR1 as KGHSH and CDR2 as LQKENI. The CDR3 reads CASSPGGIPGELFF. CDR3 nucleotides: TGTGCCAGCTCACCGGGAGGTATTCCCGGGGAGCTGTTTTTT.

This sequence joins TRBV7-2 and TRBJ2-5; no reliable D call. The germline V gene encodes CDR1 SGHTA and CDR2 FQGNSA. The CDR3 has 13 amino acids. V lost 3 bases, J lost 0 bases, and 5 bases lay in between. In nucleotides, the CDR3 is TGTGCCAGCAGCTTGGGTTACCAAGAGACCCAGTACTTC. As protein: CASSLGYQETQYF.

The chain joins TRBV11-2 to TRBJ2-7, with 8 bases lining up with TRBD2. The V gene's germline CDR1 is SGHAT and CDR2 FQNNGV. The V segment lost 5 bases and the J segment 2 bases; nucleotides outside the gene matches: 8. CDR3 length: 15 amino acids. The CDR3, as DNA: TGTGCCAGCAGCCCCGGGGGGGCGGACACCTACGAGCAGTACTTC. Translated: CASSPGGADTYEQYF. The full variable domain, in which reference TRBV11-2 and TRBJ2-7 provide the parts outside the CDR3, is EAGVAQSPRYKIIEKRQSVAFWCNPISGHATLYWYQQILGQGPKLLIQFQNNGVVDDSQLPKDRFSAERLKGVDSTLKIQPAKLEDSAVYLCASSPGGADTYEQYFGPGTRLTVT.

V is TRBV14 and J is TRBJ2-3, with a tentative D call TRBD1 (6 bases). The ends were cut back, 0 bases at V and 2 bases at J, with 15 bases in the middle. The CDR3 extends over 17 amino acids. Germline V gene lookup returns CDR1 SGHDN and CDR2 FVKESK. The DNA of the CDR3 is TGTGCCAGCAGCCAAGATTTGACAGGTCGCCACACAGATACGCAGTATTTT. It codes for CASSQDLTGRHTDTQYF.

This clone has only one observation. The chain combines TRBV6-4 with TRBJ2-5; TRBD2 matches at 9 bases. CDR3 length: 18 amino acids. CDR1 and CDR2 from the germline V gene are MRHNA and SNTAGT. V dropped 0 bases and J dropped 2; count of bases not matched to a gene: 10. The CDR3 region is CASSDSYSGGLRQETQYF. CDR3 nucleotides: TGTGCCAGCAGTGACTCGTACAGCGGGGGGCTCCGTCAAGAGACCCAGTACTTC.